These 20 T cell receptor beta chains originate from one sample sequenced in a study of cytomegalovirus exposure and HLA in healthy donors. Researchers ran the PCR with 60 Vbeta and 13 Jbeta primers. Assay: immunoSEQ multiplex PCR; the TCRdb copy retains only in-frame clones and omits some. The data show 120,000 or so clones, with over 60% seen just once and approximately 1.2% held by the top ten. Input material: PBMCs. These receptors were taken from a female donor in good health and CMV-seronegative.

This chain links TRBV27 with TRBJ2-7; the D gene is possibly TRBD1 (5 bases). From germline, CDR1 is MNHEY and CDR2 SMNVEV (reference sequence). V dropped 3 bases and J dropped 2 bases, with 8 bases sitting between them. The CDR3 totals 13 residues. The CDR3: CASSLKGAYEQYF. CDR3 nucleotide sequence: TGTGCCAGCAGTTTGAAAGGGGCCTACGAGCAGTACTTC.

The V call is TRBV5-1, the J call TRBJ2-1; 9 nucleotides agree with TRBD2. V trimming: 5 bases; J trimming: 3 bases; junction bases outside the gene matches: 6. The CDR3 has 15 residues. The germline CDR1 and CDR2 sequences are SGHRS and YFSETQ. This CDR3 reads CASSLSGGIYNEQFF. In DNA, the CDR3 is TGCGCCAGCAGTCTGAGCGGGGGGATCTACAATGAGCAGTTCTTC.

The chain employs TRBV9 and TRBJ1-4, with no clear D. V lost 0 bases and J lost 2, with 8 bases in between. CDR1 SGDLS and CDR2 YYNGEE come from the germline V gene. The CDR3 covers 15 residues. The CDR3 bases are TGTGCCAGCAGCGTAGGTCCTACGACTAATGAAAAACTGTTTTTT. Protein sequence: CASSVGPTTNEKLFF.

The chain recombines TRBV11-3 with TRBJ2-2, with TRBD2 matching over 13 bases. There are 17 residues in the CDR3. After removal of 3 bases from V and 6 bases from J, the junction contained 7 bases not matched to a gene. Looked up from germline, CDR1 is SGHNT and CDR2 is YENEEA. The CDR3 is CASSFRTSGRQPGELFF. The CDR3 DNA follows: TGTGCCAGCAGCTTCAGGACTAGCGGGAGACAACCCGGGGAGCTGTTTTTT.

The chain combines TRBV27 with TRBJ2-2; 7 bases agree with TRBD2. J was trimmed by 7 bases and V by 6 bases; bases with no gene match: 8. This CDR3 comprises 14 residues. CDR1 MNHEY and CDR2 SMNVEV come from the germline V gene (reference sequence). Written as DNA, the CDR3 is TGTGCCAGCAGCCCCGGACTAGTGGGCGGGGAGCTGTTTTTT. It is translated as CASSPGLVGGELFF.

The chain has TRBV14 and TRBJ2-5; TRBD2 matches at 11 bases. The V segment lost 4 bases and the J segment 5 bases; nucleotides outside the gene matches: 3. Per germline, CDR1 SGHDN and CDR2 FVKESK. This CDR3 contains 14 residues. In DNA form, the CDR3 reads TGTGCCAGCAGCCGTAGCGGGAGGGATGAGACCCAGTACTTC. It is translated as CASSRSGRDETQYF.

The chain combines TRBV5-5 with TRBJ1-2; D unresolved. Germline V lookup: CDR1 SGHKS, CDR2 YYEKEE (reference sequence). The CDR3 runs 14 residues. Trimming stripped 0 bases from V and 4 bases from J, with 10 bases between. CDR3 nucleotides: TGTGCCAGCAGCTTGGCGAGGCCTGTCTATGGCTACACCTTC. It yields the protein CASSLARPVYGYTF.

The J gene is TRBJ2-2, the V gene TRBV4-1, with 8 nucleotides matching TRBD2. V shed 5 bases, J shed 1 base, and the junction held 0 bases outside the gene matches. CDR3 length equals 14 residues. Germline lookup yields CDR1 MGHRA and CDR2 YSYEKL. CDR3 in DNA: TGCGCCAGCAGCGCGGGAGGGAACACCGGGGAGCTGTTTTTT. Its translation: CASSAGGNTGELFF.

The J gene is TRBJ1-2, the V gene TRBV5-6, with D possibly TRBD1 on 5 matching bases. Germline CDR1 and CDR2: SGHDT and YYEEEE. This CDR3 spans 15 amino acids. With 4 bases removed from V and 2 bases from J, the gap between germline ends came to 15 bases. CDR3 region: CASSPLGQGNYGYTF. In DNA, the CDR3 is TGTGCCAGCAGCCCACTGGGGCAGGGAAACTATGGCTACACCTTC.

The chain joins TRBV7-6 to TRBJ2-5; 10 bases are shared with TRBD2. Germline loops: CDR1 SGHVS, CDR2 FNYEAQ. Trimming at V came to 5 bases and at J to 4 bases, leaving 10 bases not matched to a gene. The CDR3 is made up of 16 amino acids. This CDR3 is CASSPIVAGGGETQYF. Written as DNA, the CDR3 is TGTGCCAGCAGCCCCATAGTAGCGGGGGGTGGAGAGACCCAGTACTTC.

V and J are TRBV28 and TRBJ2-3; TRBD1 agrees at 9 bases. Germline V gene lookup returns CDR1 MDHEN and CDR2 SYDVKM. This CDR3 is 17 amino acids long. Trimming cost V 6 bases and J 4 bases; bases outside gene matches: 14. The CDR3 is CASRDTGGTGSPDTQYF. CDR3 nucleotides: TGTGCCAGCAGGGACACGGGCGGGACAGGGAGTCCAGATACGCAGTATTTT.

The J gene is TRBJ2-1, the V gene TRBV6-5; 10 nucleotides align to TRBD1. The trim removed 6 bases at V and 8 bases at J, leaving 10 bases unmatched. Per the germline V gene, CDR1 is MNHEY and CDR2 is SVGAGI. The CDR3 is 15 residues long. CDR3 loop: CASRPMTGGGDEQFF. The CDR3 region has the DNA TGTGCCAGCAGGCCTATGACAGGGGGCGGCGATGAGCAGTTCTTC.

This chain connects TRBV28 to TRBJ2-7; 7 bases line up with TRBD1. The V gene's germline CDR1 is MDHEN and CDR2 SYDVKM. Losses at the gene ends were 5 bases for V and 3 bases for J; bases not matched to a gene: 10. This CDR3 region has 15 residues. As DNA, the CDR3 is TGTGCCAGCAGTCCGCCGACAGGGAACGGCTACGAGCAGTACTTC. Translating gives CASSPPTGNGYEQYF.

This clone has just one count. The chain carries TRBV6-9 and TRBJ1-5, with 9 bases identical to TRBD1. From germline, CDR1 is MNHGY and CDR2 SVAAGI. The J segment lost 2 bases and the V segment lost 7 bases, leaving 12 bases of the junction unmatched. This CDR3 is 17 amino acids long. The CDR3 DNA reads as TGTGCCAGCAACGACGAAAGGGACAGGGATCGCAATCAGCCCCAGCATTTT. Its translation: CASNDERDRDRNQPQHF.

This clone was counted a single time. The chain has TRBV2 and TRBJ2-7, with a weak D call TRBD1 (6 bases). CDR1 is SNHLY, CDR2 FYNNEI, per germline. This CDR3 comprises 15 residues. V gave up 5 bases and J gave up 0 bases, with 14 bases separating them. CDR3 sequence: CASSLTGMSSYEQYF. The CDR3 region has the DNA TGTGCCAGCAGTTTAACAGGGATGTCCTCCTACGAGCAGTACTTC. The whole variable domain, remainder taken from reference TRBV2 and TRBJ2-7, is EPEVTQTPSHQVTQMGQEVILRCVPISNHLYFYWYRQILGQKVEFLVSFYNNEISEKSEIFDDQFSVERPDGSNFTLKIRSTKLEDSAMYFCASSLTGMSSYEQYFGPGTRLTVT.

This clone was seen only once. This sequence joins TRBV4-1 and TRBJ2-5; possible D gene TRBD1, 5 bases. The end of the DNA aligns better with TRBJ2-7, so the J call may be wrong. From germline, CDR1 is MGHRA and CDR2 YSYEKL. The CDR3 length is 12 residues. The CDR3 region has the DNA TGCGCCAGCAGCCAAACAGGCTACGAGCAGTACTTC. This sequence encodes CASSQTGYEQYF.

The chain recombines TRBV11-2 with TRBJ2-2, with a possible D match to TRBD2 (6 bases). V gave up 4 bases and J gave up 7 bases, with 16 bases separating them. Germline-derived CDR1 and CDR2 are SGHAT and FQNNGV. The CDR3 covers 15 residues. CDR3 nucleotides: TGTGCCAGCAGCTCTCCCGGCAGGGAGGTCGGGGAGCTGTTTTTT. Translation: CASSSPGREVGELFF.

The chain combines TRBV15 with TRBJ1-1, with D maybe TRBD1 (5 bases). V was cut by 0 bases and J by 0 bases, with 8 bases left in between. CDR3 size: 15 residues. CDR1 and CDR2 from the germline V gene are LNHNV and YYDKDF (reference sequence). CDR3 protein: CATSRDQGMNTEAFF. As DNA, the CDR3 is TGTGCCACCAGCAGAGATCAGGGAATGAACACTGAAGCTTTCTTT.

The chain links TRBV30 to TRBJ1-1, with a tentative D call TRBD1 (6 bases). The V and J ends lost 5 bases and 4 bases respectively, with 14 bases between them. This CDR3 is 13 amino acids long. Germline loops: CDR1 GTSNPN, CDR2 SVGIG (reference sequence). The CDR3 DNA reads TGTGCCTGGGCGGCACAGGGCTCCACTGAAGCTTTCTTT. It specifies CAWAAQGSTEAFF.

V usage is TRBV29-1 and J usage is TRBJ2-1; 9 positions match TRBD2. In germline, CDR1 is SQVTM, CDR2 ANQGSEA. The CDR3 sequence is 14 residues long. Trimming took 1 base from V and 6 from J; bases not matched to a gene: 4. The CDR3 DNA reads TGCAGCGTTGAAGCTGCTAGCGGGGCCAATGAGCAGTTCTTC. Amino acids: CSVEAASGANEQFF.